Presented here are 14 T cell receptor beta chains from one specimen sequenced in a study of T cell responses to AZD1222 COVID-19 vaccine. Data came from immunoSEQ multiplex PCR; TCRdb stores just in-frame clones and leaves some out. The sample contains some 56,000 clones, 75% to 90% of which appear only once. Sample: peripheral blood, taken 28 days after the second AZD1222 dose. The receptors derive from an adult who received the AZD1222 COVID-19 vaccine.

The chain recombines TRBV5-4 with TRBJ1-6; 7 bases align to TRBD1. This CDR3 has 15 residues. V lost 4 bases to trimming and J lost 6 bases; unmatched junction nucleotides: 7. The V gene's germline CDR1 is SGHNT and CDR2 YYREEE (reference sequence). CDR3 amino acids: CASSLPGQFNSPLHF. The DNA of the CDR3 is TGTGCCAGCAGCCTCCCGGGACAGTTTAATTCACCCCTCCACTTT.

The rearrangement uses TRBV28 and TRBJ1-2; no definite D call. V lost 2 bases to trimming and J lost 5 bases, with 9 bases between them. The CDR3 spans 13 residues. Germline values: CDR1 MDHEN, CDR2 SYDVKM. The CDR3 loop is CASSLGSAYGYTF. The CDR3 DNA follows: TGTGCCAGCAGTTTAGGTTCAGCTTATGGCTACACCTTC.

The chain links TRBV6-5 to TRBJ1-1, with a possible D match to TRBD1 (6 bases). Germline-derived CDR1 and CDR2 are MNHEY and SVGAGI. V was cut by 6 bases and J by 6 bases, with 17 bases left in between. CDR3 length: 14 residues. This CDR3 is CASRRPGGDAEAFF. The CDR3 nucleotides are TGTGCCAGCAGGAGACCCGGGGGCGACGCTGAAGCTTTCTTT.

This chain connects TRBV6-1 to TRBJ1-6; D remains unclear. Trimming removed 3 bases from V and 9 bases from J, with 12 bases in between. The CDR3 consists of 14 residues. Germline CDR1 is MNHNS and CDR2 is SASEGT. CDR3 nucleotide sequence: TGTGCCAGCAGTGAGGGATTTAAAGGTTCACCCCTCCACTTT. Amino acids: CASSEGFKGSPLHF.

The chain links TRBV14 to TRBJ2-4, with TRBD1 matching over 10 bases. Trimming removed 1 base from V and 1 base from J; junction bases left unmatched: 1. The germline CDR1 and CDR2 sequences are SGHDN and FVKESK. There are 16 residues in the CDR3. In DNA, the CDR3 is TGTGCCAGCAGCCAAGGACAGGGGGCGGCCAAAAACATTCAGTACTTC. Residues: CASSQGQGAAKNIQYF.

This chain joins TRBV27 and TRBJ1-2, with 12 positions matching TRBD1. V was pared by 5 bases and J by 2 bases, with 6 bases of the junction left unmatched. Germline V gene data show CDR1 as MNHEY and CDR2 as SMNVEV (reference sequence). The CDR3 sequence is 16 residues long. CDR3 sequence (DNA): TGTGCCAGCAGTGCTCCCGGGACAGGGGGCAACTATGGCTACACCTTC. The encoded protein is CASSAPGTGGNYGYTF.

Here the CDR3 DNA reads TGTGCCAGCAGTTTAAGCCCTAACTATGGCTACACCTTC. Its protein is CASSLSPNYGYTF. The V and J genes are TRBV12-3 or TRBV12-4 and TRBJ1-2; D call uncertain. V was cut by 2 bases and J by 0 bases, with 4 bases left in between. The CDR3 loop spans 13 amino acids.

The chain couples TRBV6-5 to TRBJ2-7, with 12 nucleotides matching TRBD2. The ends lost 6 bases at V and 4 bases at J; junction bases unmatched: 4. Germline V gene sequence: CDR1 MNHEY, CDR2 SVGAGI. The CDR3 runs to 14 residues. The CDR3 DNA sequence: TGTGCCAGCAGCCAGACTAGCGGGGGTTACGAGCAGTACTTC. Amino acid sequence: CASSQTSGGYEQYF.

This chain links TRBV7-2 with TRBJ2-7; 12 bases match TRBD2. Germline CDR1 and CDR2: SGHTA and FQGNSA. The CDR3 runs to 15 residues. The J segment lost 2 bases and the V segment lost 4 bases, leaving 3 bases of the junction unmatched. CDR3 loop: CASSSGLAGPYEQYF. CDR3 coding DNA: TGTGCCAGCAGCTCCGGACTAGCGGGACCCTACGAGCAGTACTTC.

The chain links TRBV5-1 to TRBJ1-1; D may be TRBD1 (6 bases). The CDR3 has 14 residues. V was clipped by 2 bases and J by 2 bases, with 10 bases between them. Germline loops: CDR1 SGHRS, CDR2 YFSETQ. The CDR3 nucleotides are TGCGCCAGCAGCTTAACAGGGAGTAACACTGAAGCTTTCTTT. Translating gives CASSLTGSNTEAFF.

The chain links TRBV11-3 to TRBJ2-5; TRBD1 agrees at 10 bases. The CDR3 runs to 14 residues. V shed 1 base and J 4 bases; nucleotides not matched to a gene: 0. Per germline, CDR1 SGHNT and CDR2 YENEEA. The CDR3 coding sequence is TGTGCCAGCAGCTTAGGACAGGGGGCAGAGACCCAGTACTTC. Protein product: CASSLGQGAETQYF.

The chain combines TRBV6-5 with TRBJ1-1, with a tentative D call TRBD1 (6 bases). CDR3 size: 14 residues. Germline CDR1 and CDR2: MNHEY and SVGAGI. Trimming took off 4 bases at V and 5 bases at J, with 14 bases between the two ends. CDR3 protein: CASSSPGVRTEAFF. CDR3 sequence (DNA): TGTGCCAGCAGTTCCCCAGGGGTGAGGACTGAAGCTTTCTTT.

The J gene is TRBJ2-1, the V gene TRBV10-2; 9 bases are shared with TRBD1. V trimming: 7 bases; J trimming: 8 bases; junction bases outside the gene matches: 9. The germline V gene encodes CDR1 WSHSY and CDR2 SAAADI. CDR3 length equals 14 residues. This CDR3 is CASTTGTGIDEQFF. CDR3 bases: TGCGCCAGCACTACCGGGACAGGGATCGATGAGCAGTTCTTC.

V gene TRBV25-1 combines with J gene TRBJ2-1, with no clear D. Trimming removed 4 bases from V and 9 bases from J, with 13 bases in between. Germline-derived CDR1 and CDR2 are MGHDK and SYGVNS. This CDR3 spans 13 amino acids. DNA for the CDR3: TGTGCCAGCAGTGGGCTTTGGCCCAGTGAGCAGTTCTTC. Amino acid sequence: CASSGLWPSEQFF.